This T cell receptor beta chain originates from a study of cytomegalovirus exposure and HLA in healthy donors. This clone was observed a handful of times. The CDR3 has 15 amino acids. V gave up 1 base and J gave up 2 bases; unmatched junction bases: 2. Germline loops: CDR1 MGHDK, CDR2 SYGVNS. The PCR had 60 Vbeta and 13 Jbeta primers. The repertoire was sequenced with immunoSEQ multiplex PCR; TCRdb's copy has only in-frame clones and lacks some. There are under 150,000 clones in the sample; 70% to 80% occur only once, and approximately 2.9% lies in the top ten. The sequenced sample consisted of PBMCs. The source is a human donor in good health. V usage is TRBV25-1 and J usage is TRBJ1-3; 7 nucleotides align to TRBD1. CDR3 nucleotides: TGTGCCAGCAGTGAATCAGGGGGGCCTGGAAACACCATATATTTT. Amino acids: CASSESGGPGNTIYF.